This paragraph reports one T cell receptor (beta chain). Germline V CDR1 and CDR2: WSHSY, SAAADI. V shed 6 bases, J shed 1 base, and the junction held 3 bases outside the gene matches. The CDR3 extends over 15 amino acids. Some clones are missing from TCRdb's copy, which holds only in-frame ones; the method was immunoSEQ multiplex PCR. The table includes about 2.4 million clones, over 85% detected once. This record belongs to a study of shared clonotypes between healthy human individuals. The chain carries TRBV10-2 and TRBJ2-1, with 10 bases that match TRBD1. The clonotype was recovered from a man aged 18 to 35 in good health. Sample: naive CD4+ T cells sorted from blood. The subset was: CD45RA+ positively selected. In DNA, the CDR3 is TGCGCCAGCAGGCGGGGACAGGGGTCCTACAATGAGCAGTTCTTC. Encoded protein: CASRRGQGSYNEQFF.